This entry describes one T cell receptor (beta chain). Its antigen remains unknown. Germline V gives CDR1 KGHDR, CDR2 SFDVKD. The CDR3 covers 17 residues. V lost 5 bases and J lost 3, with 19 bases in between. The sample belongs to a study of blood T cells in healthy people across ages. Overall study findings and caveats: There was no known CMV status for donors, so expanded clonotype changes were possibly confounded.

With a J-beta primer mix and a sample-barcoded 5' primer, a second PCR ran about 7 to 11 cycles. TCRdb used MiXCR to reprocess the 5' RACE reads, holding one entry per CDR3 protein. The sample comprises roughly 800,000 distinct CDR3 sequences, 25% of which are singletons, and more than 8% rests with the top ten. In addition, the sample was reused for a study of T cells of mothers and their children. That source adds: A few healthy Caucasian mothers, along with their six children, were the donors. Thymic selection molds TCR recombination products alike in related and unrelated pairs.

The receptor was derived from a boy aged 10-17 years in good health. Sequencing used blood. The gene calls are TRBV24-1 and TRBJ2-4; a weak D match, TRBD1 (5 bases). CDR3 coding DNA: TGTGCCACCAGTGCAGGGAACCCCCTTCTTGACAAAAACATTCAGTACTTC. Residues: CATSAGNPLLDKNIQYF.